These T cell receptor beta chains were read from a single sample in a study of technical replicates of blood from a handful of donors. Libraries were prepared by immunoSEQ multiplex PCR; TCRdb keeps only in-frame clonotypes and omits some of them. The sample lists 85,000 to 90,000 clones, 85% to 95% seen once, with over 0.2% in the top ten. Sequences were obtained from T cells isolated from PBMCs. The receptors were sampled from a human donor in good health. Both conserved end residues are part of each CDR3. D genes are given only for firm matches. Clone size is stated in some rows and not others, as once, few, many or a class when expanded.

V: TRBV5-8
size: -
D: -
J: TRBJ1-3
CDR3: CASRGGLVGNTIYF
DNA: TGTGCCAGCAGAGGGGGTCTGGTTGGAAACACCATATATTTT

V: TRBV30
size: -
D: -
J: TRBJ2-1
CDR3: CAWRIGEREQFF
DNA: TGTGCCTGGAGGATAGGCGAGCGGGAGCAGTTCTTC

V: TRBV10-1
size: -
D: -
J: TRBJ2-7
CDR3: CASSDTDIGGDEQYF
DNA: TGCGCCAGCAGTGATACGGACATAGGGGGGGACGAGCAGTACTTC

V: TRBV5-1
size: -
D: TRBD1
J: TRBJ2-2
CDR3: CASDRGGNTGELFF
DNA: TGCGCCAGCGACAGGGGAGGGAACACCGGGGAGCTGTTTTTT

V: TRBV27
size: once
D: TRBD1
J: TRBJ1-2
CDR3: CASSLRRQGLNEGYTF
DNA: TGTGCCAGCAGTTTAAGGAGACAGGGGCTTAACGAAGGCTACACCTTC

V: TRBV5-1
size: -
D: TRBD1
J: TRBJ2-1
CDR3: CASSLSQGQGRHNEQFF
DNA: TGCGCCAGCAGCTTATCCCAGGGACAGGGGCGACACAATGAGCAGTTCTTC

V: TRBV27
size: -
D: -
J: TRBJ1-2
CDR3: CASSLLGTDGYTF
DNA: TGTGCCAGCAGCCTCCTTGGGACTGATGGCTACACCTTC

V: TRBV5-1
size: -
D: -
J: TRBJ2-1
CDR3: CASSRLPYPGGEQFF
DNA: TGCGCCAGCAGCCGCCTACCGTACCCAGGAGGTGAGCAGTTCTTC

V: TRBV2
size: -
D: TRBD2
J: TRBJ2-7
CDR3: CASSPRLAGASSYEQYF
DNA: TGTGCCAGCAGTCCGAGACTAGCGGGTGCCAGCTCCTACGAGCAGTACTTC

V: TRBV11-3
size: once
D: TRBD1
J: TRBJ2-1
CDR3: CASSLRGTGSYNEQFF
DNA: TGTGCCAGCAGCTTAAGGGGGACAGGGTCCTACAATGAGCAGTTCTTC

V: TRBV30
size: -
D: -
J: TRBJ2-7
CDR3: CAWSAPYEQYF
DNA: TGTGCCTGGAGTGCTCCGTACGAGCAGTACTTC

V: TRBV6-1
size: -
D: -
J: TRBJ2-3
CDR3: CASSREPATDTQYF
DNA: TGTGCCAGCAGCCGGGAGCCAGCCACAGATACGCAGTATTTT

V: TRBV29-1
size: once
D: TRBD1
J: TRBJ1-1
CDR3: CSVERDRGEAFF
DNA: TGCAGCGTTGAAAGGGACAGGGGTGAAGCTTTCTTT

V: TRBV2
size: few
D: TRBD1
J: TRBJ1-1
CDR3: CASLGQLNTEAFF
DNA: TGTGCCAGCCTGGGACAGTTGAACACTGAAGCTTTCTTT

V: TRBV5-1
size: -
D: TRBD1
J: TRBJ1-2
CDR3: CASRLGQGSIVENYGYTF
DNA: TGCGCCAGCAGATTAGGACAGGGAAGCATAGTTGAAAACTATGGCTACACCTTC

V: TRBV5-1
size: -
D: TRBD1
J: TRBJ1-1
CDR3: CASSLSGTGNTEAFF
DNA: TGCGCCAGCAGTTTATCCGGGACAGGGAACACTGAAGCTTTCTTT

V: TRBV29-1
size: -
D: -
J: TRBJ2-1
CDR3: CSAGETPARDDEQFF
DNA: TGCAGCGCCGGGGAAACCCCGGCACGCGACGATGAGCAGTTCTTC

V: TRBV9
size: -
D: -
J: TRBJ2-3
CDR3: CASSVVRTITDTQYF
DNA: TGTGCCAGCAGCGTGGTCAGGACTATCACAGATACGCAGTATTTT

V: TRBV5-4
size: -
D: TRBD1
J: TRBJ2-7
CDR3: CASSLLGTGEQYF
DNA: TGTGCCAGCAGCTTGTTGGGGACAGGTGAGCAGTACTTC

V: TRBV29-1
size: -
D: -
J: TRBJ2-2
CDR3: CSVASASRTGELFF
DNA: TGCAGCGTTGCGTCGGCTAGCCGAACCGGGGAGCTGTTTTTT

V: TRBV4-1
size: -
D: TRBD2
J: TRBJ2-5
CDR3: CASRRTRDQETQYF
DNA: TGCGCCAGCAGGAGGACTAGGGACCAAGAGACCCAGTACTTC

V: TRBV5-1
size: -
D: TRBD1
J: TRBJ1-2
CDR3: CASSPGQGREGYTF
DNA: TGCGCCAGCAGCCCGGGACAGGGAAGGGAAGGCTACACCTTC

V: TRBV2
size: -
D: -
J: TRBJ2-5
CDR3: CASSDGHLQETQYF
DNA: TGTGCCAGCAGTGACGGACACCTTCAAGAGACCCAGTACTTC

V: TRBV6-6
size: -
D: TRBD1
J: TRBJ2-7
CDR3: CASSSHSTGTHEQYF
DNA: TGTGCCAGCAGTTCTCACTCGACAGGGACGCACGAGCAGTACTTC

V: TRBV5-4
size: -
D: -
J: TRBJ2-5
CDR3: CASSPRDQETQYF
DNA: TGTGCCAGCAGCCCCCGGGACCAAGAGACCCAGTACTTC

V: TRBV4-1
size: -
D: TRBD1
J: TRBJ2-1
CDR3: CASSQEGVLGQIPPYYNEQFF
DNA: TGCGCCAGCAGCCAAGAAGGAGTATTGGGACAGATTCCCCCCTATTACAATGAGCAGTTCTTC

V: TRBV4-2
size: -
D: -
J: TRBJ2-1
CDR3: CASSLGQGWNEQFF
DNA: TGTGCCAGCAGCCTAGGGCAGGGTTGGAATGAGCAGTTCTTC

V: TRBV19
size: -
D: TRBD1
J: TRBJ2-3
CDR3: CASSLGQGVGVPDTQYF
DNA: TGTGCCAGTAGCCTGGGACAGGGGGTGGGTGTTCCAGATACGCAGTATTTT

V: TRBV6-5
size: -
D: TRBD2
J: TRBJ2-7
CDR3: CATIRLAGLYEQYF
DNA: TGTGCCACAATTCGACTAGCGGGACTCTACGAGCAGTACTTC

V: TRBV29-1
size: -
D: -
J: TRBJ2-7
CDR3: CSVRGSGYEQYF
DNA: TGCAGCGTTCGGGGTAGCGGCTACGAGCAGTACTTC

V: TRBV4-1
size: -
D: -
J: TRBJ1-2
CDR3: CASSQDGSPNYGYTF
DNA: TGCGCCAGCAGCCAAGATGGCTCGCCTAACTATGGCTACACCTTC

V: TRBV5-4
size: -
D: -
J: TRBJ2-3
CDR3: CASTYPSTDTQYF
DNA: TGTGCCAGCACCTACCCTAGCACAGATACGCAGTATTTT

V: TRBV28
size: -
D: TRBD2
J: TRBJ2-1
CDR3: CASRKLAGNNEQFF
DNA: TGTGCCAGCAGAAAACTAGCGGGTAACAATGAGCAGTTCTTC

V: TRBV6-1
size: -
D: TRBD1
J: TRBJ2-5
CDR3: CASSEARQGARETQYF
DNA: TGTGCCAGCAGTGAAGCACGACAGGGGGCTAGAGAGACCCAGTACTTC

V: TRBV5-1
size: -
D: -
J: TRBJ1-1
CDR3: CASSRTGENTEAFF
DNA: TGCGCCAGCAGCCGTACAGGTGAGAACACTGAAGCTTTCTTT

V: TRBV11-2
size: once
D: TRBD2
J: TRBJ2-7
CDR3: CASRRGLAEFSYEQYF
DNA: TGTGCCAGCAGGCGGGGACTAGCGGAGTTCTCCTACGAGCAGTACTTC

V: TRBV6-5
size: -
D: -
J: TRBJ1-4
CDR3: CASRTIRVGNEKLFF
DNA: TGTGCCAGCAGAACTATCAGGGTTGGTAATGAAAAACTGTTTTTT

V: TRBV30
size: -
D: -
J: TRBJ1-2
CDR3: CAWSLLQGNGYTF
DNA: TGTGCCTGGAGTCTCCTCCAGGGTAACGGCTACACCTTC

V: TRBV19
size: -
D: -
J: TRBJ1-1
CDR3: CASSIRGTEAFF
DNA: TGTGCCAGTAGTATAAGGGGCACTGAAGCTTTCTTT

V: TRBV4-1
size: -
D: -
J: TRBJ2-2
CDR3: CASSQGPGGVTNTGELFF
DNA: TGCGCCAGCAGCCAAGGCCCCGGAGGAGTGACGAACACCGGGGAGCTGTTTTTT

V: TRBV7-9
size: -
D: TRBD1
J: TRBJ1-2
CDR3: CASSPGQGASGYTF
DNA: TGTGCCAGCAGCCCGGGACAGGGGGCCTCTGGCTACACCTTC

V: TRBV7-7
size: -
D: TRBD2
J: TRBJ2-1
CDR3: CASSLLERGSYNEQFF
DNA: TGTGCTAGCAGCTTATTGGAGCGGGGGAGCTACAATGAGCAGTTCTTC

V: TRBV30
size: -
D: -
J: TRBJ2-7
CDR3: CAWSLGGATYEQYF
DNA: TGTGCCTGGAGTCTAGGGGGGGCGACCTACGAGCAGTACTTC

V: TRBV5-1
size: -
D: TRBD2
J: TRBJ2-5
CDR3: CASSQGLAGSQETQYF
DNA: TGCGCCAGCAGCCAAGGACTAGCGGGGAGCCAAGAGACCCAGTACTTC

V: TRBV11-3
size: -
D: -
J: TRBJ2-2
CDR3: CASSPRTTGELFF
DNA: TGTGCCAGCAGCCCCAGGACAACCGGGGAGCTGTTTTTT

V: TRBV5-6
size: -
D: -
J: TRBJ2-1
CDR3: CASSPVRNNEQFF
DNA: TGTGCCAGCAGCCCCGTCCGTAACAATGAGCAGTTCTTC

V: TRBV18
size: -
D: -
J: TRBJ2-1
CDR3: CASSPNSYNEQFF
DNA: TGTGCCAGCTCACCGAACTCTTACAATGAGCAGTTCTTC

V: TRBV6-5
size: -
D: -
J: TRBJ2-7
CDR3: CASSYGQGLYEQYF
DNA: TGTGCCAGCAGTTACGGGCAGGGACTCTACGAGCAGTACTTC

V: TRBV19
size: -
D: TRBD1
J: TRBJ1-6
CDR3: CASSIRDRGLGSPLHF
DNA: TGTGCCAGTAGTATTCGGGACAGGGGATTAGGTTCACCCCTCCACTTT